A selection of T cell receptor beta chains follows, all from one sample in a study of blood T cell repertoires in COVID-19. The protocol was immunoSEQ multiplex PCR, while the TCRdb copy is restricted to in-frame clones and leaves out a portion. Counted here are roughly 180,000 clones, over 80% occurring once; the ten biggest clones make up 6.5% to 7.5%. Sequenced input: peripheral blood. Receptors originate from a woman in her 40s with COVID-19, enrolled during active disease. Each CDR3 is given with its conserved first and last residue. D genes are given only for firm matches. Rows may omit the clone size; those that give it use once, few, many or a size class.

D gene | clone size | J gene | V gene | CDR3 DNA | CDR3 protein
TRBD2 | . | TRBJ2-1 | TRBV5-1 | TGCGCCAGCAGTCTTGGACTAGCACCGAATTACAATGAGCAGTTCTTC | CASSLGLAPNYNEQFF
TRBD2 | . | TRBJ2-7 | TRBV7-2 | TGTGCCAGCAGTCCGGCCGGGCGGGAGGGCTACGAGCAGTACTTC | CASSPAGREGYEQYF
. | . | TRBJ1-5 | TRBV6-6 | TGTGCCAGCAGTTACCCGGTATCAGGGTCAGAGCCCCAGCATTTT | CASSYPVSGSEPQHF
. | . | TRBJ1-2 | TRBV19 | TGTGCCAGTAGCCAGCGAACCGGTTATGGCTACACCTTC | CASSQRTGYGYTF
. | . | TRBJ2-3 | TRBV18 | TGTGCCAGCTCACCACCGGGTCTAGCGCACGGCACAGATACGCAGTATTTT | CASSPPGLAHGTDTQYF
TRBD1 | . | TRBJ2-7 | TRBV5-4 | TGTGCCAGCAGCTTGAGACAGGGGGGCCCCTACGAGCAGTACTTC | CASSLRQGGPYEQYF
TRBD2 | . | TRBJ2-5 | TRBV5-1 | TGCGCCAGCAGCAGGACTAGCGGGGGGGCGGAGACCCAGTACTTC | CASSRTSGGAETQYF
. | . | TRBJ2-1 | TRBV27 | TGTGCCAGCAGTTCTAGCGACAGCTCCTACAATGAGCAGTTCTTC | CASSSSDSSYNEQFF
. | once | TRBJ1-5 | TRBV21-1 | TGTGCCAGCAGCAAACGCGCGGGTCCTCGTCAACCCCAGCATTTT | CASSKRAGPRQPQHF
. | . | TRBJ2-6 | TRBV5-1 | TGCGCCAGCAGCTTAGCTTCTGGGGCCAACGTCCTGACTTTC | CASSLASGANVLTF
. | . | TRBJ2-7 | TRBV5-6 | TGTGCCAGCAGCTTTAACGGTGGCTCCTACGAGCAGTACTTC | CASSFNGGSYEQYF
. | . | TRBJ2-1 | TRBV15 | TGTGCCACCAGCAGATCACAGGGTGAGCAGTTCTTC | CATSRSQGEQFF
TRBD1 | . | TRBJ2-5 | TRBV7-3 | TGTGCCAGCAGCTTAACAGGGGGCGGAAAGACCCAGTACTTC | CASSLTGGGKTQYF
TRBD2 | . | TRBJ2-3 | TRBV6-5 | TGTGCCAGCAGTTACGCGGGAGCTTCGTACACAGATACGCAGTATTTT | CASSYAGASYTDTQYF
. | . | TRBJ1-1 | TRBV24-1 | TGTGCCACCAGTGGCACTATTCCAGGGTTATACACTGAAGCTTTCTTT | CATSGTIPGLYTEAFF
. | . | TRBJ1-2 | TRBV19 | TGTGCCAGTAAACTCAGACAAGACACCTATGGCTACACCTTC | CASKLRQDTYGYTF
. | . | TRBJ1-4 | TRBV28 | TGTGCCAGCAGTTTACTCCCCCTAGGAGGCGAAAAACTGTTTTTT | CASSLLPLGGEKLFF
. | . | TRBJ2-5 | TRBV5-1 | TGCGCCAGCAGCCGGGAAGCCATCCAAGAGACCCAGTACTTC | CASSREAIQETQYF
TRBD1 | . | TRBJ2-5 | TRBV29-1 | TGCAGCCTGGGGGGACAGGGTACCGGAGAGACCCAGTACTTC | CSLGGQGTGETQYF
TRBD1 | . | TRBJ1-2 | TRBV6-2/TRBV6-3 | TGTGCCAGCAGCCGGAAGACAGGGGGCGGTTTATATGGCTACACCTTC | CASSRKTGGGLYGYTF